The rows below give T cell receptor beta chains drawn from one sample of a study of technical replicates of blood from a handful of donors. Method: immunoSEQ multiplex PCR; TCRdb's copy keeps in-frame clones and lacks some. Among under 85,000 clones listed, about nine tenths were seen once. Sequenced input: T cells isolated from PBMCs. These receptors originate from a human donor in good health. The CDR3 runs from the conserved cysteine through the conserved F or W. D genes are given only for firm matches. Rows give clone size only sometimes, using once, few, many, or a class for an expanded clone.

D gene,clone size,V gene,J gene,CDR3 length,CDR3 DNA,CDR3 protein
TRBD2,-,TRBV2,TRBJ2-5,16,TGTGCCAGCAGTGAGGGACTAGCGGGAGGGCAAGAGACCCAGTACTTC,CASSEGLAGGQETQYF
TRBD1,-,TRBV6-5,TRBJ2-3,12,TGTGTTTCAGGGGGCGCCCAAGATACGCAGTATTTT,CVSGGAQDTQYF
TRBD1,-,TRBV7-9,TRBJ2-1,16,TGTGCCAGCCGGGGGCGGGGGACAGGGCCCTACAATGAGCAGTTCTTC,CASRGRGTGPYNEQFF
TRBD2,-,TRBV19,TRBJ2-1,16,TGTGCCAGTAGTATTGACTCTAGCGGGAGGGCGGGTGAGCAGTTCTTC,CASSIDSSGRAGEQFF
-,-,TRBV9,TRBJ2-5,15,TGTGCCAGCAGCGTAGTCGGGAGAACGAGTGAGACCCAGTACTTC,CASSVVGRTSETQYF
TRBD1,-,TRBV29-1,TRBJ2-7,14,TGCAGCGTTGAAGCGACAGGGGGCTCCTACGAGCAGTACTTC,CSVEATGGSYEQYF
TRBD2,-,TRBV27,TRBJ2-1,15,TGTGCCAGCAGTCTACTGGGACTAGACTACAATGAGCAGTTCTTC,CASSLLGLDYNEQFF
-,-,TRBV11-2,TRBJ1-1,15,TGTGCCAGCAGGGCGGGGACGGGAGCGGGCACTGAAGCTTTCTTT,CASRAGTGAGTEAFF
-,once,TRBV7-9,TRBJ1-1,15,TGTGCCAGCAGCTTCGGGGGGGATGAGAACACTGAAGCTTTCTTT,CASSFGGDENTEAFF
TRBD1,few,TRBV7-6,TRBJ1-1,14,TGTGCCAGCAGCTTAGGACAGGGGAAGACTGAAGCTTTCTTT,CASSLGQGKTEAFF
-,once,TRBV10-3,TRBJ2-7,11,TGTGCCATCAGTCCCGGAGACGAGCAGTACTTC,CAISPGDEQYF